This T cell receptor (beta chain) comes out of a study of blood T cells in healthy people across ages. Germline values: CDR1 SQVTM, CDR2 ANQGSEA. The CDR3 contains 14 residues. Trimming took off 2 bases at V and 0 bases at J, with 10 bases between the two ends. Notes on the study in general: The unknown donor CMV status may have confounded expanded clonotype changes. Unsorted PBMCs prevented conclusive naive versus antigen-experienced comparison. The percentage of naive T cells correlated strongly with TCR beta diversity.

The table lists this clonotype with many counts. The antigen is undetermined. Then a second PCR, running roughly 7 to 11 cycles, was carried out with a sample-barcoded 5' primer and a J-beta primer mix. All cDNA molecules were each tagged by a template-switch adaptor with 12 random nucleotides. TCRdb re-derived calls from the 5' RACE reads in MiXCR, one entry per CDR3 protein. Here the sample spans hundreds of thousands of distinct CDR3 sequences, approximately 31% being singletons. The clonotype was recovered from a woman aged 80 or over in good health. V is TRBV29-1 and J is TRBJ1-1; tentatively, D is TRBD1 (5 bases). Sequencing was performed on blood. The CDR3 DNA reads TGCAGCGTTGAACGGAACAGGATGAACACTGAAGCTTTCTTT. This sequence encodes CSVERNRMNTEAFF. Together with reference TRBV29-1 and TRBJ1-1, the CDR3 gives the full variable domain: SAVISQKPSRDICQRGTSLTIQCQVDSQVTMMFWYRQQPGQSLTLIATANQGSEATYESGFVIDKFPISRPNLTFSTLTVSNMSPEDSSIYLCSVERNRMNTEAFFGQGTRLTVV.